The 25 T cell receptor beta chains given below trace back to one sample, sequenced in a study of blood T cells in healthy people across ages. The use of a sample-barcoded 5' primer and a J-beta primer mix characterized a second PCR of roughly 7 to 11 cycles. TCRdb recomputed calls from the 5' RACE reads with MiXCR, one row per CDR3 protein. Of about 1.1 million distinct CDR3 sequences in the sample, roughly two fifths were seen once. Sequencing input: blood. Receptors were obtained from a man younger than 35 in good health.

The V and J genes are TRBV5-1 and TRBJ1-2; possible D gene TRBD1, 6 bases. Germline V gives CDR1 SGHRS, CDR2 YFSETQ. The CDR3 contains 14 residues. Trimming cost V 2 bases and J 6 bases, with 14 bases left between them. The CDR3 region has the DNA TGCGCCAGCAGCTTCCTAGACAGGAACCATGGCTACACCTTC. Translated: CASSFLDRNHGYTF.

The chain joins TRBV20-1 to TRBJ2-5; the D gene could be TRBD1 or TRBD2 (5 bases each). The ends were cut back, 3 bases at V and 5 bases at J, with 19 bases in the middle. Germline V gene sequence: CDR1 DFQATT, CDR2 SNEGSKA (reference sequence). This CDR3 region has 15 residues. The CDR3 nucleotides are TGCAGTGCTAGGGGCCAACCCGGGGCGCTGGAGACCCAGTACTTC. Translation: CSARGQPGALETQYF.

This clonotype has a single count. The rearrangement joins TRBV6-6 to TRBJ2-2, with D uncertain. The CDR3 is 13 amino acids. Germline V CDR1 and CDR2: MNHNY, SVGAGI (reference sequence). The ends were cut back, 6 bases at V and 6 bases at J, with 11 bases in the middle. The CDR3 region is CASSLLEAGELFF. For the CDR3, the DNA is TGTGCCAGCAGCCTACTTGAGGCCGGGGAGCTGTTTTTT.

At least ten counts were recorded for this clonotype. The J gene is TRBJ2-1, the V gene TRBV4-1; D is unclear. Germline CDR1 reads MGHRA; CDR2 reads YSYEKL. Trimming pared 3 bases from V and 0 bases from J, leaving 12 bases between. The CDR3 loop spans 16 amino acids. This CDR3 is CASSHLLPSSYNEQFF. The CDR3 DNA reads TGCGCCAGCAGCCACCTTCTGCCGAGCTCCTACAATGAGCAGTTCTTC.

The CDR3 protein is CASSADSTSTDTQYF. As DNA, the CDR3 is TGCGCCAGCAGCGCTGACAGTACTAGCACAGATACGCAGTATTTT. This chain connects TRBV5-1 to TRBJ2-3, with a possible D match to TRBD1 (5 bases). Germline loops: CDR1 SGHRS, CDR2 YFSETQ. This CDR3 has 15 residues. Trimming removed 4 bases at V and 0 bases at J, with 12 bases between.

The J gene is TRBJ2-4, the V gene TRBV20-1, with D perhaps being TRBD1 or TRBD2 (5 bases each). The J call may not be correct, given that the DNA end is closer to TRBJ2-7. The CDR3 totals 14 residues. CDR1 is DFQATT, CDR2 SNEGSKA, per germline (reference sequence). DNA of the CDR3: TGCAGTGCTAGAGGGTCCGGGGCAGCTTACGAGCAGTACTTC. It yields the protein CSARGSGAAYEQYF.

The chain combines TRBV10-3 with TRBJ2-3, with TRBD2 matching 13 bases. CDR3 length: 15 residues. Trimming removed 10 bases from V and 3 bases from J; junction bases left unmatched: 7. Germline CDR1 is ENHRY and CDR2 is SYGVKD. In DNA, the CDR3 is TGTGCCAGCACAGGGACTAGCGGGATGACAGATACGCAGTATTTT. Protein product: CASTGTSGMTDTQYF.

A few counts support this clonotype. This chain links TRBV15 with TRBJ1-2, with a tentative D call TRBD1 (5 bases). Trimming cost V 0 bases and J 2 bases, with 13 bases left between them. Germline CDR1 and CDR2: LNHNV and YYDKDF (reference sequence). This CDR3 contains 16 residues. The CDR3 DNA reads TGTGCCACCAGCAGAGATAGCGGCAGGGTCAACTATGGCTACACCTTC. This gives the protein CATSRDSGRVNYGYTF.

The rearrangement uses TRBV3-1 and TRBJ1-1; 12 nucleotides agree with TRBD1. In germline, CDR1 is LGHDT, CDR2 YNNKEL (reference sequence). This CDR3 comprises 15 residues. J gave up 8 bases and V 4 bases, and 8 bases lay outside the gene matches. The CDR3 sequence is CASSPWGQGAREAFF. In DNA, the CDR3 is TGTGCCAGCAGCCCTTGGGGACAGGGGGCCAGAGAAGCTTTCTTT. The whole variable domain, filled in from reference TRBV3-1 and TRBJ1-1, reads DTAVSQTPKYLVTQMGNDKSIKCEQNLGHDTMYWYKQDSKKFLKIMFSYNNKELIINETVPNRFSPKSPDKAHLNLHINSLELGDSAVYFCASSPWGQGAREAFFGQGTRLTVV.

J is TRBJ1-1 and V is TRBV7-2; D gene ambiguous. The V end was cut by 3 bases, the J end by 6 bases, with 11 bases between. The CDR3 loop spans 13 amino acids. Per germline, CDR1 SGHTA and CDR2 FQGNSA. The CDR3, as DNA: TGTGCCAGCAGCTTCCAAAGAGACGCTGAAGCTTTCTTT. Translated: CASSFQRDAEAFF.

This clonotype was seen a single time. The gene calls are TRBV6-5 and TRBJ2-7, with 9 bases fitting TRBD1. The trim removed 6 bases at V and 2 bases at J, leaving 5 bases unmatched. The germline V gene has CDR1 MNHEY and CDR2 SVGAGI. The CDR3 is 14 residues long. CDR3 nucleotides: TGTGCCAGCAGGGTGGGACAGGGCACCTACGAGCAGTACTTC. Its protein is CASRVGQGTYEQYF.

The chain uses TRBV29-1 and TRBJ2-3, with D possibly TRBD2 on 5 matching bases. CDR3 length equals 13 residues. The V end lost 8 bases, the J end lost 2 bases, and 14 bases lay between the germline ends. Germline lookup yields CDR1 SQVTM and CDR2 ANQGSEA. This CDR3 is CSFEGSNTDTQYF. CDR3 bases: TGCAGCTTCGAAGGGAGTAACACAGATACGCAGTATTTT.

CDR3 bases: TGCAGTGCCACGTCGACCCGGGCGGACAGCAGCTATGGCTACACCTTC. Protein sequence: CSATSTRADSSYGYTF. The chain is built from TRBV20-1 and TRBJ1-2, with D tentatively TRBD1 (6 bases). This CDR3 has 16 amino acids. Germline V gene lookup returns CDR1 DFQATT and CDR2 SNEGSKA (reference sequence). Trimming took 6 bases from V and 4 from J, leaving 24 bases between them.

CDR3 nucleotide sequence: TGTGCCAGCAGCGGCGGGGGGTTTGTAGAGACCCAGTACTTC. Encoded protein: CASSGGGFVETQYF. The chain has TRBV7-3 and TRBJ2-5, with 8 bases fitting TRBD2. From germline, CDR1 is SGHTA and CDR2 FQGTGA. This CDR3 contains 14 residues. Trimming took 5 bases from V and 4 from J; bases not matched to a gene: 6.

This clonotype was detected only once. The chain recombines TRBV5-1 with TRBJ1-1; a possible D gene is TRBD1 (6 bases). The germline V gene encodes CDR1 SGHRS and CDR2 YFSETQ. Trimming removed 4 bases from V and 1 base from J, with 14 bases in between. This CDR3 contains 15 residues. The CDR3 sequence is CASSAAGHQNTEAFF. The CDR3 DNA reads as TGCGCCAGCAGCGCAGCGGGACACCAGAACACTGAAGCTTTCTTT.

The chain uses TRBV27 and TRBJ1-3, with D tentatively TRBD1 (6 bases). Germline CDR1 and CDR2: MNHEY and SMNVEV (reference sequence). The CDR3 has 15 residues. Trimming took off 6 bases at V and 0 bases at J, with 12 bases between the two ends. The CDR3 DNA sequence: TGTGCCAGCAGCAGGGACACATACTCTGGAAACACCATATATTTT. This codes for CASSRDTYSGNTIYF.

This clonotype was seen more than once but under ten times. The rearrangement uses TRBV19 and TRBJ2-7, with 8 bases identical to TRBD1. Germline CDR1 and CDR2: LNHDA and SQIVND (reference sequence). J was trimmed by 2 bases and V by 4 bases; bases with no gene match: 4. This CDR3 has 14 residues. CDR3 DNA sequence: TGTGCCAGTAGTACCCGGACAGGGCCCTACGAGCAGTACTTC. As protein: CASSTRTGPYEQYF.

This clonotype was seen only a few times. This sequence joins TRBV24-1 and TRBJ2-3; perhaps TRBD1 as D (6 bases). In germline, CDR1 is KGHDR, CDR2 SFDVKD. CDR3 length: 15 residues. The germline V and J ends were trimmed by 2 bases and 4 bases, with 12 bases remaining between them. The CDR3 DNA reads TGTGCCACCAGTGATTCCGACAGGTCCCCAGATACGCAGTATTTT. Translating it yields CATSDSDRSPDTQYF.

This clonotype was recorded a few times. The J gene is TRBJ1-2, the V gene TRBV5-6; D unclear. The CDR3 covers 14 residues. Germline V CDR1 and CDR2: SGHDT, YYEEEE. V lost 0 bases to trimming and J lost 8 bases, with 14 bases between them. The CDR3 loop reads CASSLVSSVSGYTF. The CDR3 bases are TGTGCCAGCAGCTTGGTATCCTCGGTTTCGGGCTACACCTTC. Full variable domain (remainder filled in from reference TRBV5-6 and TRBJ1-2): DAGVTQSPTHLIKTRGQQVTLRCSPKSGHDTVSWYQQALGQGPQFIFQYYEEEERQRGNFPDRFSGHQFPNYSSELNVNALLLGDSALYLCASSLVSSVSGYTFGSGTRLTVV.

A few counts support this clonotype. The DNA for the CDR3 is TGCGCCAGCAGCGCGACGAACACTGAAGCTTTCTTT. It translates to CASSATNTEAFF. The J gene is TRBJ1-1, the V gene TRBV5-1; D is uncertain. V shed 4 bases and J shed 1 base, with 5 bases lying between them. The germline V gene has CDR1 SGHRS and CDR2 YFSETQ. There are 12 residues in the CDR3.

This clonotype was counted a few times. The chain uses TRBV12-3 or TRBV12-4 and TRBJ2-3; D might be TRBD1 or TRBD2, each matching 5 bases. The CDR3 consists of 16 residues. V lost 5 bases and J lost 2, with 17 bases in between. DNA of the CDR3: TGTGCCAGCAGTAGGGGACGGATCCATTCCACAGATACGCAGTATTTT. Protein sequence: CASSRGRIHSTDTQYF.

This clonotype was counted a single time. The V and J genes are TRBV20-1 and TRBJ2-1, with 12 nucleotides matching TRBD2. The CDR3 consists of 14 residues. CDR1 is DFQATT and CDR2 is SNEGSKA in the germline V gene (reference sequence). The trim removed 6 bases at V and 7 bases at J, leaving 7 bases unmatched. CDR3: CSAPGLAGLNEQFF. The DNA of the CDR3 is TGCAGTGCCCCGGGACTAGCGGGCCTGAATGAGCAGTTCTTC.

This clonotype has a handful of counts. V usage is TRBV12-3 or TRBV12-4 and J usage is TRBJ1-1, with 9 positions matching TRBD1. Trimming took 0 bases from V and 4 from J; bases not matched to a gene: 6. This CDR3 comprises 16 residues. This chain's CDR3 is CASSLASPGQGTEAFF. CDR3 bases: TGTGCCAGCAGTTTAGCTTCCCCGGGACAGGGCACTGAAGCTTTCTTT.

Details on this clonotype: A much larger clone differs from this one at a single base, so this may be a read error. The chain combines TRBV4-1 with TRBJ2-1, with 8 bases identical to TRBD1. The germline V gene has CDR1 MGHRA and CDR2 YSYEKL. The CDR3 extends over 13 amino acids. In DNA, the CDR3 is TGCGCCAGCAACCAAACAGGGGGCAATGAGCAGTTCTTC. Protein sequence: CASNQTGGNEQFF.

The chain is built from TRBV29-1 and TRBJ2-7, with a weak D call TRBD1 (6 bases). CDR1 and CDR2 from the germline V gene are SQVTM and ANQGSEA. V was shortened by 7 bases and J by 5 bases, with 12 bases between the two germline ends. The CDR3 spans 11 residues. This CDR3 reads CSGRTGNEQYF. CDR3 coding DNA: TGCAGCGGCCGAACAGGGAACGAGCAGTACTTC.